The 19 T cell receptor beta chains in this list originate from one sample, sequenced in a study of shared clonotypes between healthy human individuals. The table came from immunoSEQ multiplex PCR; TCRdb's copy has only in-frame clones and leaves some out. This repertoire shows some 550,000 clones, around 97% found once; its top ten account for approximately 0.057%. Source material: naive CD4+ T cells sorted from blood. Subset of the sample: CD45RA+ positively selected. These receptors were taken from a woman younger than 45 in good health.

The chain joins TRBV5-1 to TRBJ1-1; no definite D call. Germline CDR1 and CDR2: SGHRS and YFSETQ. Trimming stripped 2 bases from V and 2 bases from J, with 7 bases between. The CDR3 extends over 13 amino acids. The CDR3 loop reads CASSLWGNTEAFF. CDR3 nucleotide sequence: TGCGCCAGCAGCTTATGGGGAAACACTGAAGCTTTCTTT.

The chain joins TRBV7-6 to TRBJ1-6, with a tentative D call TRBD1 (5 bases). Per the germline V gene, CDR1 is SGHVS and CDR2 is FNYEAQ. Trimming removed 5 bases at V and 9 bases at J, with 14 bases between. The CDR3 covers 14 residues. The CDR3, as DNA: TGTGCCAGCAGCGCGCAGACCGGGGGTTCACCCCTCCACTTT. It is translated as CASSAQTGGSPLHF. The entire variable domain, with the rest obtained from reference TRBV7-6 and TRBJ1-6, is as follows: GAGVSQSPRYKVTKRGQDVALRCDPISGHVSLYWYRQALGQGPEFLTYFNYEAQQDKSGLPNDRFSAERPEGSISTLTIQRTEQRDSAMYRCASSAQTGGSPLHFGNGTRLTVT.

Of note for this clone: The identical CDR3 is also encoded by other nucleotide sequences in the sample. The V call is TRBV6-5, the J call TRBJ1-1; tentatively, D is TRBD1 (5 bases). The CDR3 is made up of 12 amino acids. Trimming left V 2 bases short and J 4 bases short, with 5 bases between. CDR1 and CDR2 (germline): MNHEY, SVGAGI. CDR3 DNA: TGTGCCAGCAGTTACGGGGGCACTGAAGCTTTCTTT. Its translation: CASSYGGTEAFF.

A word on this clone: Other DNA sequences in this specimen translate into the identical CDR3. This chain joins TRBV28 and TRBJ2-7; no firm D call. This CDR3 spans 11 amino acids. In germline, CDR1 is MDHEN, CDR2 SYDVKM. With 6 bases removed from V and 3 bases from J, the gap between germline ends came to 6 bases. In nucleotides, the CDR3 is TGTGCCAGCAGCTCCCGCTACGAGCAGTACTTC. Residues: CASSSRYEQYF.

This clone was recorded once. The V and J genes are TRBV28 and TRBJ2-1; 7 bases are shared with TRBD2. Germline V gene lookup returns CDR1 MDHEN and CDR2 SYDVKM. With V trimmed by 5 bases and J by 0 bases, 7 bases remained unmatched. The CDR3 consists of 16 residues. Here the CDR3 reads CASSRGGTPSYNEQFF. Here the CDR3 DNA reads TGTGCCAGCAGTCGGGGAGGGACGCCCTCCTACAATGAGCAGTTCTTC.

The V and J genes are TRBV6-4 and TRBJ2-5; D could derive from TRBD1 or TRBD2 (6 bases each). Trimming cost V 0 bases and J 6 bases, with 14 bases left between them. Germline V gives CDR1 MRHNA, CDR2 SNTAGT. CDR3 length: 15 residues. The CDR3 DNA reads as TGTGCCAGCAGTGACTCGAGGGGGGCTATTCAGACCCAGTACTTC. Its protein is CASSDSRGAIQTQYF.

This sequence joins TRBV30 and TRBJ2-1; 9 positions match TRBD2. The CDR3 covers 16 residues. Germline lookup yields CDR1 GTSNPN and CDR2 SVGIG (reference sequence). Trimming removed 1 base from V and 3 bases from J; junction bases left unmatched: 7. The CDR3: CAWSGVAGVGYNEQFF. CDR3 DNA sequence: TGTGCCTGGAGTGGGGTAGCGGGAGTGGGCTACAATGAGCAGTTCTTC.

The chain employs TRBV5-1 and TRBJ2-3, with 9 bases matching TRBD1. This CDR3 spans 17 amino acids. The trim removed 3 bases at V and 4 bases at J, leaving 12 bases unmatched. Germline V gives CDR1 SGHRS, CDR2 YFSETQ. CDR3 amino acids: CASSSVTTGGIPDTQYF. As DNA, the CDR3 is TGCGCCAGCAGCTCCGTAACAACAGGGGGCATACCAGATACGCAGTATTTT.

Written as DNA, the CDR3 is TGTGCCAGCAGCCGCCGCGGTTACAATGAGCAGTTCTTC. It codes for CASSRRGYNEQFF. The chain has TRBV5-6 and TRBJ2-1; D unclear. CDR3 length: 13 amino acids. Germline CDR1 SGHDT, CDR2 YYEEEE. V lost 4 bases and J lost 4, with 9 bases in between. Looking up the rest from reference TRBV5-6 and TRBJ2-1 gives the full variable domain: DAGVTQSPTHLIKTRGQQVTLRCSPKSGHDTVSWYQQALGQGPQFIFQYYEEEERQRGNFPDRFSGHQFPNYSSELNVNALLLGDSALYLCASSRRGYNEQFFGPGTRLTVL.

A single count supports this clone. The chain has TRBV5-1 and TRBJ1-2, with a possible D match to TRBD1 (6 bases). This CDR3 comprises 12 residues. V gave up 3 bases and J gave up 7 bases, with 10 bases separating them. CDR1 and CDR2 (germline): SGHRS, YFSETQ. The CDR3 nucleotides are TGCGCCAGCAGCTCTGGAGGGGGTGGCTACACCTTC. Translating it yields CASSSGGGGYTF.

CDR3 sequence (DNA): TGTGCCAGCAGCCGAACCAAGACTAGCGTCTACAATGAGCAGTTCTTC. Amino acid sequence: CASSRTKTSVYNEQFF. The V call is TRBV7-2, the J call TRBJ2-1, with 8 nucleotides matching TRBD2. CDR1 and CDR2 from the germline V gene are SGHTA and FQGNSA. The CDR3 is made up of 16 amino acids. The J segment lost 3 bases and the V segment lost 5 bases, leaving 9 bases of the junction unmatched.

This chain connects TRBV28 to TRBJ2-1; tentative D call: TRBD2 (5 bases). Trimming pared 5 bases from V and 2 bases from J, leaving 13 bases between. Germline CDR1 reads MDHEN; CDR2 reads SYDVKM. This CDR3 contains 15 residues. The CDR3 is CASSAGLVTYNEQFF. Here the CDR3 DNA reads TGTGCCAGCAGTGCCGGACTGGTCACCTACAATGAGCAGTTCTTC.

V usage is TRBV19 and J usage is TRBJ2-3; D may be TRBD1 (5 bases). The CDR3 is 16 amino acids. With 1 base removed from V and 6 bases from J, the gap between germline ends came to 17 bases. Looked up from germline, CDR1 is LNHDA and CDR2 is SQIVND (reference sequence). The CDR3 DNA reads TGTGCCAGTAGTATAGTTTGGCAGGCCAAGGGGGATACGCAGTATTTT. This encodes CASSIVWQAKGDTQYF. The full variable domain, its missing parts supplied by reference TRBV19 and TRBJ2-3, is DGGITQSPKYLFRKEGQNVTLSCEQNLNHDAMYWYRQDPGQGLRLIYYSQIVNDFQKGDIAEGYSVSREKKESFPLTVTSAQKNPTAFYLCASSIVWQAKGDTQYFGPGTRLTVL.

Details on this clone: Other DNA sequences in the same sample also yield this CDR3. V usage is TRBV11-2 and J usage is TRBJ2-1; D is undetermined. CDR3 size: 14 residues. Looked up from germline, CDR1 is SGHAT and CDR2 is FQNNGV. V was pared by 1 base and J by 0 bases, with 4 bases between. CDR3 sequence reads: CASSLGGSYNEQFF. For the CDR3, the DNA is TGTGCCAGCAGCTTAGGCGGCTCCTACAATGAGCAGTTCTTC.

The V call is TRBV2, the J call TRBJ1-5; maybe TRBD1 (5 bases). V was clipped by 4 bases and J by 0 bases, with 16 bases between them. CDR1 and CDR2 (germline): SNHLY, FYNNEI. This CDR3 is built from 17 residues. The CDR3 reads CASSAGGLQYSNQPQHF. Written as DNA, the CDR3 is TGTGCCAGCAGTGCGGGGGGACTACAATATAGCAATCAGCCCCAGCATTTT.

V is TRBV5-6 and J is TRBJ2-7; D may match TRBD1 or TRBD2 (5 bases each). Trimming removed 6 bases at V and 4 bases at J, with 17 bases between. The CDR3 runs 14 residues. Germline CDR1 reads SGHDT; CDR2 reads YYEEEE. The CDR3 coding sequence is TGTGCCAGCACCCGGTTGGGGGAAGGTTACGAGCAGTACTTC. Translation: CASTRLGEGYEQYF.

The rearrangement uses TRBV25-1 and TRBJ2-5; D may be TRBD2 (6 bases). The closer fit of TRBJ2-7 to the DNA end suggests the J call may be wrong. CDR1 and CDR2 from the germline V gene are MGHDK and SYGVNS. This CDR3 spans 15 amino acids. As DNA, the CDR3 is TGTGCCAGCAGTGAATCCGCGGGACCCTCCTACGAGCAGTACTTC. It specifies CASSESAGPSYEQYF.

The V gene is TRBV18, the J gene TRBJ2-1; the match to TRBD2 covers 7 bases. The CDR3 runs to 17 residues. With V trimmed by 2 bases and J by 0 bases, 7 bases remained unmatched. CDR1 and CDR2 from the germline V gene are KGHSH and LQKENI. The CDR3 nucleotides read TGTGCCAGCTCACCAAGAAAGGGCGGGAGCTCCTACAATGAGCAGTTCTTC. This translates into CASSPRKGGSSYNEQFF.

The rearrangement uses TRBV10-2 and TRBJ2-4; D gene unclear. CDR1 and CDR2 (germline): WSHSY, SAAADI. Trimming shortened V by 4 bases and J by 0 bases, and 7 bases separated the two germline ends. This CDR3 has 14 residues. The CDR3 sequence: CASSVTVAKNIQYF. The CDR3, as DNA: TGCGCCAGCAGTGTTACGGTAGCCAAAAACATTCAGTACTTC.